This section outlines one T cell receptor (beta chain) sequence together with its context. The germline CDR1 and CDR2 sequences are SGHTA and FQGNSA. The CDR3 has 16 amino acids. The trim removed 4 bases at V and 2 bases at J, leaving 7 bases unmatched. The data were taken from a study of graft-versus-host responses after intestinal transplantation. Sequenced by immunoSEQ multiplex PCR; TCRdb stores in-frame clones only, minus some. In the table there are about 5,700 clones, 69% of which are singletons. Lamina propria and intraepithelial lymphocytes were released by processing graft tissue. The chain recombines TRBV7-2 with TRBJ2-3; TRBD2 matches at 9 bases. Sequencing was performed on ileum tissue, taken almost 310 days after intestinal transplant. This clonotype was sampled from a human patient who received an intestinal transplant, so some T cells may come from the graft donor. CDR3 region: CASSWLSGGNTDTQYF. As DNA, the CDR3 is TGTGCCAGCAGCTGGTTGAGCGGGGGGAACACAGATACGCAGTATTTT.